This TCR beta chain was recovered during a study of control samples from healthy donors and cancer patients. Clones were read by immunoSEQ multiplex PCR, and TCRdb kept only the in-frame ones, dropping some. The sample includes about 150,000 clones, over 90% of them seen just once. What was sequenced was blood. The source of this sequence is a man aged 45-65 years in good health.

This CDR3 reads CASSPVTVVEQPQHF. The CDR3 region has the DNA TGTGCCAGCTCACCGGTTACAGTCGTCGAACAGCCCCAGCATTTT. The chain combines TRBV18 with TRBJ1-5; no firm D call. The CDR3 is 15 residues long. Trimming took 3 bases from V and 7 from J, leaving 16 bases between them. The germline gives CDR1 KGHSH, CDR2 LQKENI. Drawing the rest from reference TRBV18 and TRBJ1-5, the complete variable domain is NAGVMQNPRHLVRRRGQEARLRCSPMKGHSHVYWYRQLPEEGLKFMVYLQKENIIDESGMPKERFSAEFPKEGPSILRIQQVVRGDSAAYFCASSPVTVVEQPQHFGDGTRLSIL.